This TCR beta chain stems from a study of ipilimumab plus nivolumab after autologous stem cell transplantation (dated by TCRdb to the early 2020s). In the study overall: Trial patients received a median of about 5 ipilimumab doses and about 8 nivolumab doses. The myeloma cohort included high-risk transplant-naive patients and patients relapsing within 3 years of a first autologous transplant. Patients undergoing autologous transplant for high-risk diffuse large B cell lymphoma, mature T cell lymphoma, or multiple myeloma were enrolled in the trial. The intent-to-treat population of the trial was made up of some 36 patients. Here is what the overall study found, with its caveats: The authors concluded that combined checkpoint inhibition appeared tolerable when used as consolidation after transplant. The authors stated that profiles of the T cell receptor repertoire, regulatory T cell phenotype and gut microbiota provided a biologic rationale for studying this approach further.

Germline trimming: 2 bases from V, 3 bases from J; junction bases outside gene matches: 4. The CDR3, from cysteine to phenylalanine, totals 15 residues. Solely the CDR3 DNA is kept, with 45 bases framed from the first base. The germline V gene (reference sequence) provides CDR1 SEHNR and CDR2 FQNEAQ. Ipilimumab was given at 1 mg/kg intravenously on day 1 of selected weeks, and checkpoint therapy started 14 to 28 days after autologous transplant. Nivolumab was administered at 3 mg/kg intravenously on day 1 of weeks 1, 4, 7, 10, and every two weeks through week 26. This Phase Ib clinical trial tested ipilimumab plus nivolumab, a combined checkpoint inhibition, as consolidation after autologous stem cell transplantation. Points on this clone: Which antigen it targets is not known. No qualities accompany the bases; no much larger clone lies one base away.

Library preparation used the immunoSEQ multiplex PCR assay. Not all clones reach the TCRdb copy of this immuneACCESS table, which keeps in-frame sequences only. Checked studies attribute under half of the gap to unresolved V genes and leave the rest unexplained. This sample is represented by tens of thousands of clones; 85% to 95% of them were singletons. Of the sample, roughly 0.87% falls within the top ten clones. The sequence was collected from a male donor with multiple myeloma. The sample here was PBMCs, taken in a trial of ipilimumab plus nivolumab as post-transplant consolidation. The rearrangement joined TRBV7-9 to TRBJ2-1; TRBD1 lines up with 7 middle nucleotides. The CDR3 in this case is CASSLRDRRYNEQFF. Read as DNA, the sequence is TGTGCCAGCAGCTTAAGGGACAGACGCTACAATGAGCAGTTCTTC.